This TCR beta chain was captured in a study of T cell responses to AZD1222 COVID-19 vaccine. CDR3 length equals 16 residues. Trimming took 1 base from V and 8 from J; bases not matched to a gene: 8. Germline V gives CDR1 SGHNT, CDR2 YENEEA. Libraries were prepared by immunoSEQ multiplex PCR; TCRdb keeps only in-frame clonotypes and omits some of them. The sample consists of roughly 150,000 clones, around 92% of them appearing once. The material sequenced was peripheral blood, taken 28 days after the second AZD1222 dose. This receptor was taken from an adult who received the AZD1222 COVID-19 vaccine. V gene TRBV11-3 combines with J gene TRBJ2-1; 10 bases match TRBD2. The DNA of the CDR3 is TGTGCCAGCAGCTTAGGATTGGCTAGCGGGAGCGATGAGCAGTTCTTC. It encodes CASSLGLASGSDEQFF.